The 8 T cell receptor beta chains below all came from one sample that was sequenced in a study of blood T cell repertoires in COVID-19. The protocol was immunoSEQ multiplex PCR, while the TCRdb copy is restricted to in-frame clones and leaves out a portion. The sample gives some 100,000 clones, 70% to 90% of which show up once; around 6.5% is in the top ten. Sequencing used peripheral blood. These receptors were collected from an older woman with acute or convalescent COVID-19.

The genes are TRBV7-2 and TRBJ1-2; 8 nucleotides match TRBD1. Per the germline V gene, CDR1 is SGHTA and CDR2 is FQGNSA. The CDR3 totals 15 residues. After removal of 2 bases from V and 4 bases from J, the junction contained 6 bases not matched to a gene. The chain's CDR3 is CASSLRGDRRYGYTF. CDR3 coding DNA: TGTGCCAGCAGCTTAAGGGGGGACAGGCGCTATGGCTACACCTTC.

The CDR3 protein is CASSRVTTVNTGELFF. DNA of the CDR3: TGTGCCAGCAGTCGTGTTACGACAGTGAACACCGGGGAGCTGTTTTTT. The chain couples TRBV11-2 to TRBJ2-2, with D tentatively TRBD1 (5 bases). Germline V gene lookup returns CDR1 SGHAT and CDR2 FQNNGV. Between the trimmed V and J ends, which lost 6 bases and 1 base, there was a span of 15 bases. The CDR3 contains 16 residues.

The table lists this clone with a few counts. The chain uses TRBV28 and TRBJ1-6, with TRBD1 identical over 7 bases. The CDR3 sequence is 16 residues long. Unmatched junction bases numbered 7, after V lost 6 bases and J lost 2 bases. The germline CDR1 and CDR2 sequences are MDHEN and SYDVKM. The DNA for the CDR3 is TGTGCCAGCAGCTCAAACAGGGGAACCTATAATTCACCCCTCCACTTT. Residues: CASSSNRGTYNSPLHF. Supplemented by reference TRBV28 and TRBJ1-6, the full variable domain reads DVKVTQSSRYLVKRTGEKVFLECVQDMDHENMFWYRQDPGLGLRLIYFSYDVKMKEKGDIPEGYSVSREKKERFSLILESASTNQTSMYLCASSSNRGTYNSPLHFGNGTRLTVT.

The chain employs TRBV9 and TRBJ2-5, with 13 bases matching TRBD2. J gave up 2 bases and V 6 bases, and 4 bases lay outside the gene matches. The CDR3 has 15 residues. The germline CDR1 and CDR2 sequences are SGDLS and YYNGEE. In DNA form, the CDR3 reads TGTGCCAGCAACTCGGGACTAGCGGGGCAAGAGACCCAGTACTTC. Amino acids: CASNSGLAGQETQYF.

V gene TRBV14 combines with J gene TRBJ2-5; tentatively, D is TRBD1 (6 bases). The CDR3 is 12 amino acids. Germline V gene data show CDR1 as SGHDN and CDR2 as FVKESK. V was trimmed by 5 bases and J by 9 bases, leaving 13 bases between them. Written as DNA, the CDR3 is TGTGCCAGCAGCAGTGACAGGATGGCCCAGTACTTC. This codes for CASSSDRMAQYF.

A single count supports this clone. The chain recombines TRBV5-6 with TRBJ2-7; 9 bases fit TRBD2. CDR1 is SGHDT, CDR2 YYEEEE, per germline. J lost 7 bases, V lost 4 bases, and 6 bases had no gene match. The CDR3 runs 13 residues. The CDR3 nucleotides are TGTGCCAGCAGCACAAGCGGGAGGTGGGAGCAGTACGTC. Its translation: CASSTSGRWEQYV.

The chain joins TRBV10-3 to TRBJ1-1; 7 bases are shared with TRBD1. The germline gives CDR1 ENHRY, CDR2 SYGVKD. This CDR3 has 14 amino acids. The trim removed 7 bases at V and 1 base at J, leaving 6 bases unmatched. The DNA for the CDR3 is TGTGCCATCAAGGGGACAGAGAAGAACACTGAAGCTTTCTTT. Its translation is CAIKGTEKNTEAFF.

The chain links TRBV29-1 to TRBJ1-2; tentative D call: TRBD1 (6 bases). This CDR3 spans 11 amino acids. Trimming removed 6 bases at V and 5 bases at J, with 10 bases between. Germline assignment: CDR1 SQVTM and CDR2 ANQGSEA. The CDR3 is CSVDSAYGYTF. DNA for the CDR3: TGCAGCGTGGACAGCGCTTATGGCTACACCTTC.